These T cell receptor beta chains were read from a single sample in a study of OX40 agonist ivuxolimab in advanced cancers. Data came from immunoSEQ multiplex PCR; TCRdb stores just in-frame clones and leaves some out. The top ten clones hold 0.55% of a sample with about 120,000 clones, roughly nine tenths of them seen once. The sequencing used CD4+ or CD8+ T cells sorted from blood, collected in a trial of the OX40 agonist ivuxolimab. These receptors originate from an adult with an advanced solid tumor such as melanoma, head and neck, liver or kidney cancer. Each CDR3 is given without its conserved first and last residue. Each record gives: V gene, J gene, CDR3 protein.

>TRBV19|TRBJ1-5
ASSIDGTGGNQPQH
>TRBV29-1|TRBJ2-1
SGTPSSYNEQF
>TRBV29-1|TRBJ2-1
SVRQGVGHEQF
>TRBV18|TRBJ1-1
ASSPQDLGAF
>TRBV21-1|TRBJ1-5
ASSKLDRDRDQPQH
>TRBV19|TRBJ1-2
ASRSSDRGHGYT
>TRBV19|TRBJ2-3
ASSIRGLGTDTQY
>TRBV7-9|TRBJ2-5
ASSLAPQGPGKETQY
>TRBV5-1|TRBJ2-2
ASSLAAGNGELF
>TRBV19|TRBJ2-7
ASSIKGGMSSSYEQY
>TRBV19|TRBJ1-5
ASRTGGDSNQPQH
>TRBV4-2|TRBJ1-1
ASSQVLNDRNTEAF
>TRBV5-1|TRBJ2-5
ASSSNLGRGRETQY
>TRBV5-4|TRBJ1-1
ASSLQGMNTEAF
>TRBV28|TRBJ2-1
ASSSGTGAPNEQF
>TRBV28|TRBJ2-6
ASTIRRGAEGANVLT
>TRBV7-8|TRBJ2-3
ASSPSLGQGLSDTQY
>TRBV25-1|TRBJ1-1
ASSDDDSLNTEAF
>TRBV6-5|TRBJ1-3
ASSSGAGGNTIY
>TRBV15|TRBJ1-2
ATSNEGIGGYT
>TRBV28|TRBJ1-2
ASSLPPGGGYGYT
>TRBV19|TRBJ1-1
ASEGQGGTEAF
>TRBV20-1|TRBJ1-2
SAKGSYGYT